This TCR beta chain was documented in a study of T cell responses to AZD1222 COVID-19 vaccine. Measured with immunoSEQ multiplex PCR; TCRdb has only the in-frame clones, and not every one. The table lists approximately 14,000 clones, roughly four fifths of them singletons. A word on this clone: Its antigen remains unknown.

Combined were second doses at about 4 or about 12 weeks. Overall study results and limits: Most donors were white British, females outnumbered males, and clonal diversity was possibly underestimated. Seropositive AZD1222 recipients at baseline numbered only five or six.

The CDR3 is made up of 18 amino acids. V was trimmed by 0 bases and J by 0 bases, leaving 15 bases between them. The germline CDR1 and CDR2 sequences are SGDLS and YYNGEE. The sequence came from an adult who received the AZD1222 COVID-19 vaccine. Material: peripheral blood, obtained 28 days after the second AZD1222 dose. This sequence joins TRBV9 and TRBJ1-4, with unresolved D. The CDR3 spells CASSVGPSPRATNEKLFF. The CDR3 DNA sequence: TGTGCCAGCAGCGTAGGTCCATCCCCCCGGGCAACTAATGAAAAACTGTTTTTT.